The TCR beta chain under discussion was sequenced for a study of blood T cell repertoires in COVID-19. Study at large: Whether acute or convalescent, the COVID-19 samples came from the United States, Italy and Spain. From T cells, B-cell-depleted T cells, or PBMCs came the material, which was cDNA or gDNA.

CDR1 is MGHRA and CDR2 is YSYEKL in the germline V gene. CDR3 length equals 15 residues. V dropped 5 bases and J dropped 1; count of bases not matched to a gene: 2. Authors' processing steps: Amplification of reference gene primers was used by the study to estimate nucleated cell counts. TCRdb's copy holds only in-frame clones and misses some; the assay was immunoSEQ multiplex PCR. The V and J calls and clone size were taken over from that table, and D and trimming were inferred from the DNA. Seen here are under 200,000 clones, about 80% observed once, and the top ten hold under 15%. Sequencing was performed on peripheral blood. The TCR sequence derives from a man in his thirties or forties with active or convalescent COVID-19. This chain links TRBV4-1 with TRBJ1-3, with TRBD1 matching over 10 bases. The CDR3 loop reads CASSWTGGSGNTIYF. The DNA of the CDR3 is TGCGCCAGCAGCTGGACAGGGGGGTCTGGAAACACCATATATTTT.